What follows are 13 T cell receptor beta chains derived from one specimen sequenced in a study of blood T cell repertoires in COVID-19. This table comes from immunoSEQ multiplex PCR, and its TCRdb copy is limited to in-frame clones, with some not included. The data show 300,000 to 350,000 clones, 87% seen once. The specimen was peripheral blood. These TCRs come from a man aged 30 to 39 with COVID-19, enrolled during active disease.

V and J are TRBV2 and TRBJ2-3; perhaps TRBD1 as D (6 bases). The CDR3 extends over 16 amino acids. Germline V CDR1 and CDR2: SNHLY, FYNNEI. Trimming took off 3 bases at V and 5 bases at J, with 18 bases between the two ends. The CDR3 loop reads CASSDSVGGTRDTQYF. CDR3 coding DNA: TGTGCCAGCAGTGATTCAGTAGGGGGAACCAGAGATACGCAGTATTTT.

This chain links TRBV15 with TRBJ2-7; TRBD2 matches 12 bases. This CDR3 is built from 17 residues. V was clipped by 0 bases and J by 2 bases; unmatched bases: 5. Germline loops: CDR1 LNHNV, CDR2 YYDKDF (reference sequence). The DNA for the CDR3 is TGTGCCACCAGCAGAGACCTAGCGGGAGGGCGCCCCTACGAGCAGTACTTC. As protein: CATSRDLAGGRPYEQYF.

The chain uses TRBV3-1 (or the pseudogene TRBV3-2) and TRBJ2-2; TRBD1 is a possible D gene (5 bases). The CDR3 is 13 residues long. The V end was cut by 4 bases, the J end by 4 bases, with 7 bases between. Germline lookup yields CDR1 LGHDT and CDR2 YNNKEL (reference sequence). The CDR3 coding sequence is TGTGCCAGCAGCCTGACAGTCACCGGGGAGCTGTTTTTT. It specifies CASSLTVTGELFF.

The chain joins TRBV2 to TRBJ2-7; a possible D gene is TRBD2 (5 bases). V lost 4 bases and J lost 6, with 10 bases in between. The CDR3 length is 12 residues. The germline CDR1 and CDR2 sequences are SNHLY and FYNNEI. The CDR3 here is CASSGGFSEQYF. CDR3 sequence (DNA): TGTGCCAGCAGTGGAGGGTTTAGCGAGCAGTACTTC.

The J gene is TRBJ2-1, the V gene TRBV29-1, with 9 bases fitting TRBD1. With 7 bases clipped from V and 2 bases from J, the junction kept 12 bases outside the gene matches. The germline V gene has CDR1 SQVTM and CDR2 ANQGSEA. This CDR3 is built from 16 residues. The CDR3 sequence is CSGRVADRGAYNEQFF. The CDR3 region has the DNA TGCAGCGGACGTGTTGCGGACAGGGGTGCCTACAATGAGCAGTTCTTC.

This chain connects TRBV4-3 to TRBJ2-3; no clear D gene. In germline, CDR1 is LGHNA, CDR2 YSLEER. The CDR3 is 18 residues long. V dropped 3 bases and J dropped 4 bases, with 23 bases sitting between them. As DNA, the CDR3 is TGCGCCAGCAGCCATCAGCTCCCCTCCGGAGTGGATCCAGATACGCAGTATTTT. Translated, it gives CASSHQLPSGVDPDTQYF.

The chain carries TRBV4-1 and TRBJ2-7; 7 positions match TRBD2. The germline V gene encodes CDR1 MGHRA and CDR2 YSYEKL. With V trimmed by 1 base and J by 3 bases, 6 bases remained unmatched. The CDR3 has 15 amino acids. CDR3 sequence: CASSQGTRDHYEQYF. The CDR3 DNA reads TGCGCCAGCAGCCAAGGGACTAGAGACCACTACGAGCAGTACTTC.

CDR3 protein: CAISSGTGNTEAFF. The CDR3 coding sequence is TGTGCCATCAGCTCCGGGACAGGGAACACTGAAGCTTTCTTT. The chain couples TRBV10-3 to TRBJ1-1; 8 nucleotides match TRBD1. The junction had 4 bases not matched to a gene; V was cut back by 6 bases and J by 1 base. Germline-derived CDR1 and CDR2 are ENHRY and SYGVKD. This CDR3 has 14 amino acids.

This sequence joins TRBV7-3 and TRBJ2-3; D uncertain. CDR3 length equals 13 residues. Trimming shortened V by 2 bases and J by 7 bases, and 10 bases separated the two germline ends. Germline CDR1 reads SGHTA; CDR2 reads FQGTGA. CDR3 sequence: CASSLGQEYTQYF. The CDR3 region has the DNA TGTGCCAGCAGCTTAGGGCAAGAATATACGCAGTATTTT. Full variable domain (rest looked up from reference TRBV7-3 and TRBJ2-3): GAGVSQTPSNKVTEKGKYVELRCDPISGHTALYWYRQSLGQGPEFLIYFQGTGAADDSGLPNDRFFAVRPEGSVSTLKIQRTERGDSAVYLCASSLGQEYTQYFGPGTRLTVL.

This chain joins TRBV2 and TRBJ2-7; TRBD1 aligns across 9 bases. Germline CDR1 SNHLY, CDR2 FYNNEI. V was clipped by 6 bases and J by 2 bases; unmatched bases: 8. This CDR3 has 15 amino acids. CDR3 sequence reads: CASRDLGTGTYEQYF. CDR3 sequence (DNA): TGTGCCAGCAGGGACTTAGGGACAGGGACCTACGAGCAGTACTTC.

This clone was recorded once. The V and J genes are TRBV5-1 and TRBJ1-1; 9 bases map to TRBD1. The CDR3 length is 13 residues. V trimming: 1 base; J trimming: 8 bases; junction bases outside the gene matches: 3. The germline V gene encodes CDR1 SGHRS and CDR2 YFSETQ. For the CDR3, the DNA is TGCGCCAGCAGCTTGCCCGGGACAGGGGAAGCTTTCTTT. Residues: CASSLPGTGEAFF. Variable domain in full (rest from reference TRBV5-1 and TRBJ1-1): KAGVTQTPRYLIKTRGQQVTLSCSPISGHRSVSWYQQTPGQGLQFLFEYFSETQRNKGNFPGRFSGRQFSNSRSEMNVSTLELGDSALYLCASSLPGTGEAFFGQGTRLTVV.

This clone appeared once. The J gene is TRBJ2-7, the V gene TRBV6-5; TRBD1 aligns across 8 bases. CDR1 and CDR2 from the germline V gene are MNHEY and SVGAGI. The V segment lost 2 bases and the J segment 3 bases; nucleotides outside the gene matches: 3. This CDR3 has 14 amino acids. The CDR3 region has the DNA TGTGCCAGCAGTTACGCTGGACAGGGCTACGAGCAGTACTTC. This encodes CASSYAGQGYEQYF.

This rearrangement joins TRBV20-1 to TRBJ2-1; D is perhaps TRBD2 (5 bases). The V end was cut by 3 bases, the J end by 6 bases, with 15 bases between. Germline values: CDR1 DFQATT, CDR2 SNEGSKA (reference sequence). The CDR3 has 14 amino acids. The CDR3 loop reads CSASLRALSNEQFF. For the CDR3, the DNA is TGCAGTGCTAGTTTGCGGGCCCTTAGCAATGAGCAGTTCTTC.